This passage covers 5 T cell receptor beta chains from one sample sequenced in a study of blood T cell repertoires in COVID-19. Using immunoSEQ multiplex PCR, the repertoire was profiled, and TCRdb retains in-frame clones only, with some absent. The sample gives about 470,000 clones, about 85% of which show up once; approximately 0.7% is in the top ten. The sequencing sample was made of PBMCs or T cells enriched from blood (not recorded which). These receptors all stem from a woman aged 18-29 years who had recovered from COVID-19.

The rearrangement uses TRBV7-3 and TRBJ2-7; 8 bases agree with TRBD1. This CDR3 spans 13 amino acids. Germline lookup yields CDR1 SGHTA and CDR2 FQGTGA. J gave up 3 bases and V 5 bases, and 3 bases lay outside the gene matches. The DNA for the CDR3 is TGTGCCAGCAGCGCCGGGACAGGCTACGAGCAGTACTTC. This gives the protein CASSAGTGYEQYF.

The CDR3 DNA follows: TGTGCCAGCAGCCAACGGAGGGACTGGGACACTGAAGCTTTCTTT. Protein product: CASSQRRDWDTEAFF. The genes are TRBV14 and TRBJ1-1; a possible D gene is TRBD1 (5 bases). V lost 2 bases and J lost 3, with 13 bases in between. This CDR3 region has 15 residues. Germline V CDR1 and CDR2: SGHDN, FVKESK.

The CDR3 DNA is TGTGCCAGCAGTAGCAGGACAGATACGCAGTATTTT. Protein sequence: CASSSRTDTQYF. The rearrangement links TRBV2 to TRBJ2-3; the D is unclear. V gave up 5 bases and J gave up 3 bases, with 6 bases separating them. The CDR3 is 12 amino acids. Germline values: CDR1 SNHLY, CDR2 FYNNEI.

V usage is TRBV7-8 and J usage is TRBJ2-5; 7 bases match TRBD2. Trimming took 8 bases from V and 5 from J; bases not matched to a gene: 11. Germline CDR1 is SGHVS and CDR2 is FQNEAQ. CDR3 length: 14 residues. CDR3 amino acids: CASVYREDRETQYF. The CDR3 DNA reads as TGTGCCAGCGTCTACCGGGAGGATCGGGAGACCCAGTACTTC. Full variable domain (outside the CDR3, taken from reference TRBV7-8 and TRBJ2-5): GAGVSQSPRYKVAKRGQDVALRCDPISGHVSLFWYQQALGQGPEFLTYFQNEAQLDKSGLPSDRFFAERPEGSVSTLKIQRTQQEDSAVYLCASVYREDRETQYFGPGTRLLVL.

The rearrangement uses TRBV5-1 and TRBJ2-2; 8 bases align to TRBD1. V lost 3 bases and J lost 7; bases outside the gene matches: 5. CDR1 and CDR2 (germline): SGHRS, YFSETQ. CDR3 size: 14 residues. The CDR3 DNA follows: TGCGCCAGCAGCTCCCAGGGGGCAATCGGGGAGCTGTTTTTT. Amino acid sequence: CASSSQGAIGELFF.